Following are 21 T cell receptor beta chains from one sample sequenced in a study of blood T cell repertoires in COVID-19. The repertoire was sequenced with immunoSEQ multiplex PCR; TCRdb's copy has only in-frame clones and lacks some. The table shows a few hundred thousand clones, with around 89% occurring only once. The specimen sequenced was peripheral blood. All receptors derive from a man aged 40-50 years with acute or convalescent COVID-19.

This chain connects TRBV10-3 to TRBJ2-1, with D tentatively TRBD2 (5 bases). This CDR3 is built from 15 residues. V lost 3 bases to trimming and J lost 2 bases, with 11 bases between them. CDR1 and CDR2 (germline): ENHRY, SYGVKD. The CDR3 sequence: CAISEEGSPYNEQFF. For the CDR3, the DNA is TGTGCCATCAGTGAAGAGGGAAGCCCCTACAATGAGCAGTTCTTC.

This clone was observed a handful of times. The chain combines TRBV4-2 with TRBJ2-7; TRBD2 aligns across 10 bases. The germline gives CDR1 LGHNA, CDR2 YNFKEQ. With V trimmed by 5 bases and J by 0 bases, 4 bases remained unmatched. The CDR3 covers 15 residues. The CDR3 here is CASSSGLADSYEQYF. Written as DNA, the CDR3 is TGTGCCAGCAGCTCAGGACTAGCGGACTCCTACGAGCAGTACTTC.

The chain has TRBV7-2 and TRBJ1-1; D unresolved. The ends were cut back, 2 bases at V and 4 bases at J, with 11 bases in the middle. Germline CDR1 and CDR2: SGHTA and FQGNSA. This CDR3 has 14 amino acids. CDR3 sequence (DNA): TGTGCCAGCAGCTTAACCTCTGCCGGCACTGAAGCTTTCTTT. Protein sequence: CASSLTSAGTEAFF.

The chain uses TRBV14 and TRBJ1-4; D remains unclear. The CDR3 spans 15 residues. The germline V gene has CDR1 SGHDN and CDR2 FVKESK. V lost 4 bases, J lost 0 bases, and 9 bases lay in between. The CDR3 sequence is CASSPRGTTNEKLFF. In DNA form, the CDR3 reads TGTGCCAGCAGCCCCCGGGGAACAACTAATGAAAAACTGTTTTTT. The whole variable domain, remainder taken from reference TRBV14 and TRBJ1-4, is EAGVTQFPSHSVIEKGQTVTLRCDPISGHDNLYWYRRVMGKEIKFLLHFVKESKQDESGMPNNRFLAERTGGTYSTLKVQPAELEDSGVYFCASSPRGTTNEKLFFGSGTQLSVL.

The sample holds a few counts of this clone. CDR3 DNA: TGTGCCAGCTCACCAATTATAACGGGGACAGAGGGCTACACCTTC. This sequence encodes CASSPIITGTEGYTF. V is TRBV18 and J is TRBJ1-2, with 7 bases that match TRBD1. V shed 2 bases and J 8 bases; nucleotides not matched to a gene: 11. Germline assignment: CDR1 KGHSH and CDR2 LQKENI. The CDR3 consists of 15 residues.

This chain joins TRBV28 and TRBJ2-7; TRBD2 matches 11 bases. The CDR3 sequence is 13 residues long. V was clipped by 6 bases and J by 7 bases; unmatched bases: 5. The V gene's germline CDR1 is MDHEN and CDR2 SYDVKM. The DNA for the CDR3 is TGTGCCAGCAGAACTAGCGGGAGTGGTGAGCAGTACTTC. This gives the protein CASRTSGSGEQYF. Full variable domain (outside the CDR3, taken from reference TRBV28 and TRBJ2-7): DVKVTQSSRYLVKRTGEKVFLECVQDMDHENMFWYRQDPGLGLRLIYFSYDVKMKEKGDIPEGYSVSREKKERFSLILESASTNQTSMYLCASRTSGSGEQYFGPGTRLTVT.

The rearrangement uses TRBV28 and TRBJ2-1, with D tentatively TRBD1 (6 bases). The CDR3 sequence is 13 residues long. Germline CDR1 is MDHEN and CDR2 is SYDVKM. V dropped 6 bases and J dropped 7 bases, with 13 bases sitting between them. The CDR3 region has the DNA TGTGCCAGCAGCCTGTGGGGGCCGAATGAGCAGTTCTTC. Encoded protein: CASSLWGPNEQFF.

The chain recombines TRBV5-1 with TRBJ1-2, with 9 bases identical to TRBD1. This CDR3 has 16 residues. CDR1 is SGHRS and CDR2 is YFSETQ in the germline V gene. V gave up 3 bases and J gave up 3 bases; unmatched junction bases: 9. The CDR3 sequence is CASSSEIQGADYGYTF. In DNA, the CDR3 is TGCGCCAGCAGCTCAGAAATACAGGGGGCAGACTATGGCTACACCTTC.

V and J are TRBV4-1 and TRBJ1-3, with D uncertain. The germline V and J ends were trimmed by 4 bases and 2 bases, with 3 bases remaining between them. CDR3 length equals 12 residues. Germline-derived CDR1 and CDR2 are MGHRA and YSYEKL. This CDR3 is CASSRPGNTIYF. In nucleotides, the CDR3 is TGCGCCAGCAGCCGGCCTGGAAACACCATATATTTT.

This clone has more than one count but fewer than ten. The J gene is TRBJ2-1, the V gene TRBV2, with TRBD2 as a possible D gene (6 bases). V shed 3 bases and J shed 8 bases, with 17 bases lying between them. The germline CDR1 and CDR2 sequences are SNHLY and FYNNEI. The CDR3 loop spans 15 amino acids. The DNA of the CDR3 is TGTGCCAGCAGTGACAAACGGGAGAGTCGGTATGAGCAGTTCTTC. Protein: CASSDKRESRYEQFF.

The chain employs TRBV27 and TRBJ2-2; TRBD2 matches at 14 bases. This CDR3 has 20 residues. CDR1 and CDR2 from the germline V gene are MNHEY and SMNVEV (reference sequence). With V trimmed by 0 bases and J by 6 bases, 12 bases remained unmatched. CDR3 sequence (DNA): TGTGCCAGCAGTTTATCGATAGGACTAGCGGGGGGTAGGTTCGCCGGGGAGCTGTTTTTT. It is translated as CASSLSIGLAGGRFAGELFF.

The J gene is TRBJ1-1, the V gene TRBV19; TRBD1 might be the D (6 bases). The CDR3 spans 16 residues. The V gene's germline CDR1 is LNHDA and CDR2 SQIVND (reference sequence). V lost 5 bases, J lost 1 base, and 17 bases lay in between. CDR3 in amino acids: CASSAVVTGRNTEAFF. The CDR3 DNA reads TGTGCCAGTAGTGCGGTCGTGACAGGCCGGAACACTGAAGCTTTCTTT.

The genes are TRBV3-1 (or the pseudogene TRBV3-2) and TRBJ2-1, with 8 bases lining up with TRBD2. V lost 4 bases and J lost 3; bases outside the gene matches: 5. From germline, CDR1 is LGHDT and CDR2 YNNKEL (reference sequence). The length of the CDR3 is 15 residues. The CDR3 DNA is TGTGCCAGCAGCCCCGATAGCGGGGTCTACAATGAGCAGTTCTTC. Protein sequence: CASSPDSGVYNEQFF.

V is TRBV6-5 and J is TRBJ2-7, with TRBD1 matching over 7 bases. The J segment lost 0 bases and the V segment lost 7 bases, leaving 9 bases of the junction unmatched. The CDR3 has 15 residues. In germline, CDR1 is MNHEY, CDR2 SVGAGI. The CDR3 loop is CASMTGTAISYEQYF. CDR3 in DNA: TGTGCCAGCATGACCGGGACAGCAATCTCCTACGAGCAGTACTTC.

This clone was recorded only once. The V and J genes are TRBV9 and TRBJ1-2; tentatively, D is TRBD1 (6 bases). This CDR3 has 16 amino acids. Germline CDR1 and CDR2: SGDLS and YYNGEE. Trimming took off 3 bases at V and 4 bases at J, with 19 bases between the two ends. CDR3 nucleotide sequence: TGTGCCAGCAGCGCCCTTGGTGCGGGGGGCGTCTATGGCTACACCTTC. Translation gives CASSALGAGGVYGYTF.

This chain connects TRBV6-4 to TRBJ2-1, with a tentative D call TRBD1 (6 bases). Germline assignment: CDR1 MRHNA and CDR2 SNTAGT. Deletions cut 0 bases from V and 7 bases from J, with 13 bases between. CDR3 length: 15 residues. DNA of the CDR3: TGTGCCAGCAGTGACTCGAGGGGGTCGGTTAATGAGCAGTTCTTC. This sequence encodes CASSDSRGSVNEQFF.

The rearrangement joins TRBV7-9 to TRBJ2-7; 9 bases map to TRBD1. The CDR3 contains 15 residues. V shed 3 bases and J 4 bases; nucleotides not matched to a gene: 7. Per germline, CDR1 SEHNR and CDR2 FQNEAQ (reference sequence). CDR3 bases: TGTGCCAGCAGCTTGCGACCGGGACAGGGTTACGAGCAGTACTTC. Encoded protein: CASSLRPGQGYEQYF.

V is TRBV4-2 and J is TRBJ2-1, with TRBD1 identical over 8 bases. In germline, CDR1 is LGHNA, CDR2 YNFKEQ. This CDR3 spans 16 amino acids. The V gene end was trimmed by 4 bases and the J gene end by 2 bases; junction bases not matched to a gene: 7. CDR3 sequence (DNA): TGTGCCAGCAGCCCCCGACAGGGGATGGCCTACAATGAGCAGTTCTTC. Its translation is CASSPRQGMAYNEQFF.

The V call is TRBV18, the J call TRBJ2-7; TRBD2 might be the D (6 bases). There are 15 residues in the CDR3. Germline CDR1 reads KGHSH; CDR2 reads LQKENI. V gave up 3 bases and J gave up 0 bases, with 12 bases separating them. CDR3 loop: CASSPGTASSYEQYF. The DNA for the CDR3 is TGTGCCAGCTCACCGGGGACTGCAAGCTCCTACGAGCAGTACTTC.

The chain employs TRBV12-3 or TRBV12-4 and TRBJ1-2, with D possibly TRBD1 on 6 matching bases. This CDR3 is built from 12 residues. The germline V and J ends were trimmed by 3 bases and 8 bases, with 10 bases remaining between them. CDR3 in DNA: TGTGCCAGCAGTTTTTCAGGGGCCGGCTACACCTTC. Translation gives CASSFSGAGYTF.

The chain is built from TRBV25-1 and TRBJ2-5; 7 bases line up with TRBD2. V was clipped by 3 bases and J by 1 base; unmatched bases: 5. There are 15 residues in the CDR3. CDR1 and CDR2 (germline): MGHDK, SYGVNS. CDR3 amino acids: CASSEGGAFQETQYF. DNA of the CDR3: TGTGCCAGCAGTGAGGGAGGGGCCTTCCAAGAGACCCAGTACTTC.